These 9 T cell receptor beta chains came from one sample sequenced in a study. MiXCR, run by TCRdb on the 5' RACE reads, gives a single entry per CDR3 protein. The sample has roughly 50,000 distinct CDR3 sequences; about 24% are singletons. Sequencing used tumor-infiltrating naive CD4+ T cells sorted from the breast tumor. As for subset: naive CD4+ T cells, CD4+CD45RA+CD25-. The receptors shown here come from a female donor with breast cancer.

This chain joins TRBV4-1 and TRBJ2-7; 16 positions match TRBD2. The germline gives CDR1 MGHRA, CDR2 YSYEKL. V shed 2 bases, J shed 6 bases, and the junction held 13 bases outside the gene matches. This CDR3 spans 19 amino acids. The CDR3 spells CASSQNVPGTSGRAGEQYF. As DNA, the CDR3 is TGCGCCAGCAGCCAAAATGTTCCCGGGACTAGCGGGAGGGCCGGCGAGCAGTACTTC.

The chain combines TRBV5-1 with TRBJ1-2; the match to TRBD1 covers 10 bases. Germline CDR1 SGHRS, CDR2 YFSETQ. The junction had 9 bases not matched to a gene; V was cut back by 5 bases and J by 8 bases. CDR3 length equals 14 residues. The CDR3 coding sequence is TGCGCCAGCAGTCGGACAGGGGGACCGAAGGGCTACACCTTC. Its translation: CASSRTGGPKGYTF.

Only a few counts were recorded for this clonotype. The rearrangement joins TRBV12-3 or TRBV12-4 to TRBJ1-6; the D gene is possibly TRBD1 (6 bases). V was trimmed by 6 bases and J by 9 bases, leaving 12 bases between them. The CDR3 is 13 amino acids. The CDR3, as DNA: TGTGCCAGCAGCATAGACAGGAGTTCACCCCTCCACTTT. Translation: CASSIDRSSPLHF.

The sample holds a few counts of this clonotype. In DNA form, the CDR3 reads TGCAGTGCTAGTGACGGCCTGTCCCAAAACATTCAGTACTTC. Its protein product is CSASDGLSQNIQYF. The chain links TRBV20-1 to TRBJ2-4; D remains ambiguous. Germline CDR1 is DFQATT and CDR2 is SNEGSKA (reference sequence). CDR3 size: 14 residues. The V and J ends lost 3 bases and 5 bases respectively, with 14 bases between them.

The chain uses TRBV11-2 and TRBJ2-2; 12 bases match TRBD2. Germline trimming cut 4 bases from V and 7 bases from J; bases unmatched to any gene: 10. The CDR3 runs to 17 residues. Germline CDR1 is SGHAT and CDR2 is FQNNGV. For the CDR3, the DNA is TGTGCCAGCAGCTCAACTAGCGGGAGGACCGCGGGCGGGGAGCTGTTTTTT. It codes for CASSSTSGRTAGGELFF. The variable domain in full, with the rest retrieved from reference TRBV11-2 and TRBJ2-2, is EAGVAQSPRYKIIEKRQSVAFWCNPISGHATLYWYQQILGQGPKLLIQFQNNGVVDDSQLPKDRFSAERLKGVDSTLKIQPAKLEDSAVYLCASSSTSGRTAGGELFFGEGSRLTVL.

The V gene is TRBV6-5, the J gene TRBJ1-2, with D perhaps TRBD1 (5 bases). Germline CDR1 MNHEY, CDR2 SVGAGI. V lost 10 bases and J lost 6, with 15 bases in between. CDR3 length: 12 residues. CDR3 sequence: CATRGPKDGYTF. For the CDR3, the DNA is TGTGCCACACGGGGACCCAAGGATGGCTACACCTTC.

This clonotype has a handful of counts. The J gene is TRBJ1-1, the V gene TRBV6-6; TRBD1 might be the D (6 bases). Germline CDR1 is MNHNY and CDR2 is SVGAGI (reference sequence). The CDR3 runs 11 residues. The V and J ends lost 0 bases and 10 bases respectively, with 6 bases between them. DNA of the CDR3: TGTGCCAGCAGTTACTCACAGGGAGCTTTCTTT. This encodes CASSYSQGAFF.

The rearrangement links TRBV5-1 to TRBJ2-2; TRBD2 matches 7 bases. The junction had 6 bases not matched to a gene; V was cut back by 6 bases and J by 1 base. Per the germline V gene, CDR1 is SGHRS and CDR2 is YFSETQ. The CDR3 totals 15 residues. The CDR3 bases are TGCGCCAGCAAAGACGGGAGGCAGAACACCGGGGAGCTGTTTTTT. Protein sequence: CASKDGRQNTGELFF.

In its sample, this clonotype was seen a few times. The gene calls are TRBV7-2 and TRBJ2-7; D is ambiguous. In germline, CDR1 is SGHTA, CDR2 FQGNSA. CDR3 length equals 11 residues. Trimming cost V 3 bases and J 2 bases, with 2 bases left between them. DNA of the CDR3: TGTGCCAGCAGCTTGACCTACGAGCAGTACTTC. It translates to CASSLTYEQYF.